The entry below describes one TCR beta chain. The entry originates in a study of blood T cell repertoires in COVID-19. Study-wide background: The United States, Italy and Spain provided the acute and convalescent COVID-19 samples.

Sequencing was performed with immunoSEQ multiplex PCR; in TCRdb, only in-frame clones are kept and a portion is missing. The sample has about 300,000 clones, 80% to 95% seen once. The study drew participants aged about 18 to 89 years from 20 to 30 US areas. Donors were grouped by their self-reported clinical history. Symptom resolution, clearance, or two negative PCRs marked the recovered donors of Cohort 3. The sequenced sample was PBMCs or T cells enriched from blood (not recorded which). The source is a woman under 40 who had recovered from COVID-19.

The DNA for the CDR3 is TGTGCCAGCAGTGAAGTCTTGGGAGCGGGAGGGCCCACAGATACGCAGTATTTT. This gives the protein CASSEVLGAGGPTDTQYF. This chain connects TRBV6-1 to TRBJ2-3, with 10 bases that match TRBD2. Germline lookup yields CDR1 MNHNS and CDR2 SASEGT. The CDR3 covers 18 residues. The V segment lost 1 base and the J segment 2 bases; nucleotides outside the gene matches: 9.